These 12 T cell receptor beta chains were all obtained from the same sample, sequenced in a study of PD-1 blockade in classical Hodgkin lymphoma. Time point of the sample: cycle 4 day 1 (C4D1), after 6 weeks of nivolumab. Following autologous stem cell transplantation, relapse occurred in every patient, and exposure to brentuximab vedotin varied. Using immunoSEQ multiplex PCR, the repertoire was profiled, and TCRdb retains in-frame clones only, with some absent. This table has about 41,000 clones, approximately 67% appearing once. The sequences come from peripheral blood mononuclear cells (PBMCs), collected before the fourth cycle of nivolumab. These receptor sequences come from a human donor with classical Hodgkin lymphoma.

This clone was counted once. The chain has TRBV7-6 and TRBJ2-5, with D perhaps matching TRBD1 or TRBD2 (6 bases each). Trimming left V 4 bases short and J 2 bases short, with 17 bases between. In germline, CDR1 is SGHVS, CDR2 FNYEAQ. This CDR3 has 16 amino acids. The chain's CDR3 is CASSSRGLGTQETQYF. The CDR3 nucleotides are TGTGCCAGCAGCTCACGGGGACTCGGGACACAAGAGACCCAGTACTTC.

As concerns this clone: The sample holds other DNA sequences that translate to the same CDR3. Written as DNA, the CDR3 is TGCGCCAGCAGCCAAGGTCCAGGGTTGAACTATGGCTACACCTTC. Translated: CASSQGPGLNYGYTF. The rearrangement uses TRBV4-1 and TRBJ1-2; maybe TRBD1 (5 bases). The V gene's germline CDR1 is MGHRA and CDR2 YSYEKL. This CDR3 region has 15 residues. Trimming removed 1 base at V and 2 bases at J, with 11 bases between.

CDR3 bases: TGTGCCAGCAGCCAAGTAGGCCGAGGCGCCCGGAATGAGCAGTTCTTC. Translated: CASSQVGRGARNEQFF. The chain is built from TRBV4-2 and TRBJ2-1, with no clear D. Looked up from germline, CDR1 is LGHNA and CDR2 is YNFKEQ. Deletions cut 1 base from V and 7 bases from J, with 17 bases between. The CDR3 consists of 16 residues.

The chain uses TRBV19 and TRBJ2-1; the match to TRBD2 covers 9 bases. Looked up from germline, CDR1 is LNHDA and CDR2 is SQIVND (reference sequence). CDR3 length: 14 amino acids. V gave up 10 bases and J gave up 4 bases; unmatched junction bases: 8. CDR3 bases: TGTGCCACCGATAGCGGGGGCCTTTACAATGAGCAGTTCTTC. Residues: CATDSGGLYNEQFF.

This clone was detected once. The sample holds other DNA sequences that translate to the same CDR3. CDR3 region: CASSQAGQGGYEQYF. In DNA, the CDR3 is TGCGCCAGCAGCCAAGCAGGACAGGGGGGCTACGAGCAGTACTTC. The rearrangement joins TRBV4-1 to TRBJ2-7; 10 nucleotides agree with TRBD1. CDR1 and CDR2 from the germline V gene are MGHRA and YSYEKL. This CDR3 comprises 15 residues. The V segment lost 1 base and the J segment 3 bases; nucleotides outside the gene matches: 3.

This rearrangement joins TRBV7-3 to TRBJ1-6; maybe TRBD1 (5 bases). The germline V gene has CDR1 SGHTA and CDR2 FQGTGA. The CDR3 covers 14 residues. Trimming stripped 5 bases from V and 10 bases from J, with 15 bases between. The CDR3 nucleotides read TGTGCCAGCAGCCCGGATCCGGGGGGATCACCCCTCCACTTT. Its protein is CASSPDPGGSPLHF. Combining the CDR3 with reference TRBV7-3 and TRBJ1-6 gives the whole variable domain GAGVSQTPSNKVTEKGKYVELRCDPISGHTALYWYRQSLGQGPEFLIYFQGTGAADDSGLPNDRFFAVRPEGSVSTLKIQRTERGDSAVYLCASSPDPGGSPLHFGNGTRLTVT.

The V and J genes are TRBV19 and TRBJ2-7, with D possibly TRBD2 on 5 matching bases. The CDR3 loop spans 15 amino acids. Per the germline V gene, CDR1 is LNHDA and CDR2 is SQIVND (reference sequence). V was cut by 2 bases and J by 3 bases, with 14 bases left in between. The CDR3 spells CASSIQLFGVYEQYF. In DNA form, the CDR3 reads TGTGCCAGTAGTATACAGCTTTTCGGGGTCTACGAGCAGTACTTC.

The chain has TRBV6-6 and TRBJ1-4; 10 nucleotides line up with TRBD1. CDR3 length: 15 amino acids. CDR1 and CDR2 from the germline V gene are MNHNY and SVGAGI (reference sequence). V trimming: 2 bases; J trimming: 7 bases; junction bases outside the gene matches: 4. The CDR3 sequence is CASSYVTGGGEKLFF. The CDR3 DNA sequence: TGTGCCAGCAGTTACGTGACAGGGGGCGGTGAAAAACTGTTTTTT.

The CDR3 sequence: CASSYDSLGSYEQYF. The CDR3, as DNA: TGTGCCAGCAGCTATGACAGCTTGGGCTCCTACGAGCAGTACTTC. The chain combines TRBV5-4 with TRBJ2-7; tentative D call: TRBD1 (5 bases). The germline CDR1 and CDR2 sequences are SGHNT and YYREEE (reference sequence). This CDR3 has 15 amino acids. Trimming shortened V by 3 bases and J by 0 bases, and 13 bases separated the two germline ends.

The chain is built from TRBV27 and TRBJ1-2; weak D call: TRBD1 (6 bases). CDR3 length equals 14 residues. Germline V lookup: CDR1 MNHEY, CDR2 SMNVEV (reference sequence). Trimming pared 5 bases from V and 2 bases from J, leaving 12 bases between. The CDR3 bases are TGTGCCAGCAGTACCTCGACAGGAAACTATGGCTACACCTTC. Protein: CASSTSTGNYGYTF.

The chain combines TRBV6-6 with TRBJ1-6; D is unclear. The V end lost 2 bases, the J end lost 8 bases, and 4 bases lay between the germline ends. CDR3 length: 12 amino acids. Germline assignment: CDR1 MNHNY and CDR2 SVGAGI (reference sequence). The CDR3 coding sequence is TGTGCCAGCAGTTACAGGGATTCACCCCTCCACTTT. This translates into CASSYRDSPLHF.

The J gene is TRBJ1-5, the V gene TRBV29-1, with unresolved D. From germline, CDR1 is SQVTM and CDR2 ANQGSEA. Trimming stripped 6 bases from V and 2 bases from J, with 11 bases between. This CDR3 comprises 13 residues. The CDR3: CSVAAGGNQPQHF. CDR3 coding DNA: TGCAGCGTCGCTGCGGGTGGCAATCAGCCCCAGCATTTT. The variable domain in full, with the rest retrieved from reference TRBV29-1 and TRBJ1-5, is SAVISQKPSRDICQRGTSLTIQCQVDSQVTMMFWYRQQPGQSLTLIATANQGSEATYESGFVIDKFPISRPNLTFSTLTVSNMSPEDSSIYLCSVAAGGNQPQHFGDGTRLSIL.